Listed below are T cell receptor beta chains from one sample, sequenced in a study of T cells in narcolepsy. Profiled with immunoSEQ multiplex PCR; TCRdb holds only in-frame clones, not every one. The data show about 19,000 clones, with over 80% seen just once and over 1.5% held by the top ten. Sequenced input: memory (CD45RA-) CD4+ T cells from blood. The receptor set was obtained from a human donor in good health. The CDR3 runs from the conserved cysteine through the conserved F or W. The order of the fields is V gene, J gene, clone size, D gene, CDR3 protein, CDR3 DNA. D genes are given only for firm matches. Clone size, where shown, is once, few, many, or a class for clones that have expanded.

TRBV25-1	TRBJ1-2	-	TRBD1	CASSPTDRGSLYGYTF	TGTGCCAGCAGTCCAACCGACAGGGGGAGCCTCTATGGCTACACCTTC
TRBV7-7	TRBJ2-5	-	-	CASSPAGGPETQYF	TGTGCCAGCAGCCCCGCCGGGGGGCCAGAGACCCAGTACTTC
TRBV2	TRBJ1-3	-	TRBD1	CASSEAGQGADTIYF	TGTGCCAGCAGTGAAGCGGGACAGGGGGCTGACACCATATATTTT
TRBV11-3	TRBJ2-6	-	-	CASSPSYGANVLTF	TGTGCCAGCAGCCCAAGTTATGGGGCCAACGTCCTGACTTTC
TRBV6-6	TRBJ1-2	once	-	CASSRRQAGLYGYTF	TGTGCCAGCAGTCGACGACAGGCCGGCTTGTATGGCTACACCTTC
TRBV2	TRBJ2-7	once	TRBD1	CASDRQGTNYEQYF	TGTGCCAGCGACAGACAGGGGACGAACTACGAGCAGTACTTC
TRBV28	TRBJ1-1	-	-	CASPRRRNTEAFF	TGTGCCAGCCCTCGGAGGAGGAACACTGAAGCTTTCTTT
TRBV4-2	TRBJ2-3	few	TRBD2	CASSQQARTSGGDTQYF	TGTGCCAGCAGCCAACAGGCAAGGACTAGCGGGGGGGATACGCAGTATTTT
TRBV5-4	TRBJ2-3	-	TRBD2	CASSWGLAGITDTQYF	TGTGCCAGCAGCTGGGGACTAGCGGGAATCACAGATACGCAGTATTTT
TRBV28	TRBJ1-6	-	TRBD1	CASSLRRDSSSYNSPLHF	TGTGCCAGCAGTCTCCGCCGGGACAGCAGCTCCTATAATTCACCCCTCCACTTT
TRBV6-1	TRBJ2-3	few	-	CASRRTTDTQYF	TGTGCCAGCAGAAGGACGACAGATACGCAGTATTTT
TRBV6-5	TRBJ1-1	-	-	CASSYSNGRDTEAFF	TGTGCCAGCAGTTACTCGAATGGGAGGGACACTGAAGCTTTCTTT
TRBV4-2	TRBJ1-2	once	-	CASSLGGAVNYGYTF	TGTGCCAGCAGCTTGGGGGGAGCGGTGAACTATGGCTACACCTTC
TRBV11-2	TRBJ2-7	-	-	CASSLGLGRISYEQYF	TGTGCCAGCAGCTTAGGTCTCGGCAGGATCTCCTACGAGCAGTACTTC
TRBV5-6	TRBJ2-2	-	-	CASSYLSGTGELFF	TGTGCCAGCAGCTACCTTAGCGGAACCGGGGAGCTGTTTTTT
TRBV15	TRBJ1-5	-	-	CATSRGGSNQPQHF	TGTGCCACCAGCAGAGGAGGCAGCAATCAGCCCCAGCATTTT
TRBV4-2	TRBJ2-7	-	TRBD1	CASSLFDREYDEQYF	TGTGCCAGCAGCCTGTTTGACAGGGAGTACGACGAGCAGTACTTC
TRBV27	TRBJ2-3	-	TRBD1	CASSLGGRGRFTDTQYF	TGTGCCAGCAGTCTAGGTGGAAGGGGGCGGTTCACAGATACGCAGTATTTT
TRBV6-1	TRBJ1-5	once	-	CASSEAPPGVLNQPQHF	TGTGCCAGCAGTGAAGCCCCTCCGGGGGTCCTAAATCAGCCCCAGCATTTT
TRBV5-1	TRBJ2-2	-	TRBD1	CASSFSSQGDTGELFF	TGCGCCAGCAGCTTTTCAAGCCAGGGGGACACCGGGGAGCTGTTTTTT
TRBV6-1	TRBJ2-3	once	TRBD2	CASGLSGRSTDTQYF	TGTGCCAGCGGGTTAAGCGGGAGGAGCACAGATACGCAGTATTTT
TRBV6-6	TRBJ2-3	-	TRBD1	CASRYGQGGLADTQYF	TGTGCCAGCAGATATGGACAGGGGGGGTTGGCAGATACGCAGTATTTT
TRBV7-2	TRBJ2-3	-	-	CASSLETARAQYF	TGTGCCAGCAGCTTAGAGACTGCCCGGGCGCAGTATTTT
TRBV11-1	TRBJ2-7	-	TRBD1	CASSLEDRVNYEQYF	TGTGCCAGCAGCTTAGAGGACAGGGTTAACTACGAGCAGTACTTC
TRBV9	TRBJ2-7	-	-	CASSVTSGEGGPYEQYF	TGTGCCAGCAGCGTAACATCTGGGGAGGGGGGCCCCTACGAGCAGTACTTC
TRBV5-1	TRBJ2-1	-	-	CASSLAPQQGSLLVGQFF	TGCGCCAGCAGCTTGGCACCACAACAGGGATCCCTTCTGGTCGGGCAGTTCTTC
TRBV6-5	TRBJ2-1	-	-	CASSYSGSVYNEQFF	TGTGCCAGCAGTTACTCCGGCTCGGTCTACAATGAGCAGTTCTTC
TRBV7-3	TRBJ1-1	-	-	CASSPLGGGISTEAFF	TGTGCCAGCAGCCCCCTCGGCGGGGGAATAAGCACTGAAGCTTTCTTT
TRBV5-1	TRBJ2-1	-	TRBD2	CASSQPLAGADDSYNEQFF	TGCGCCAGCAGCCAACCTCTAGCGGGGGCTGATGACTCCTACAATGAGCAGTTCTTC
TRBV4-3	TRBJ2-7	medium-sized	TRBD2	CASSQTSGWASEQYF	TGCGCCAGCAGCCAGACTAGCGGCTGGGCGAGCGAGCAGTACTTC
TRBV7-9	TRBJ2-7	-	TRBD1	CASSLATGGYEQYF	TGTGCCAGCAGCTTAGCGACAGGGGGCTACGAGCAGTACTTC
TRBV19	TRBJ2-7	-	-	CASSAKRGAYEQYF	TGTGCCAGTAGTGCGAAACGAGGGGCCTACGAGCAGTACTTC
TRBV7-9	TRBJ2-7	-	TRBD1	CASSWTGGELEQYF	TGTGCCAGCAGCTGGACAGGGGGCGAGCTGGAGCAGTACTTC
TRBV5-5	TRBJ2-3	-	-	CASSFQSDTQYF	TGTGCCAGCAGCTTCCAGTCCGATACGCAGTATTTT
TRBV7-6	TRBJ1-5	-	-	CASGGRGNQPQHF	TGTGCCAGCGGGGGTCGGGGCAATCAGCCCCAGCATTTT
TRBV6-1	TRBJ1-5	-	-	CASRDISNQPQHF	TGTGCCAGCAGGGATATTAGCAATCAGCCCCAGCATTTT
TRBV19	TRBJ1-4	few	-	CASGDTSNEKLFF	TGTGCCAGTGGGGACACCTCTAATGAAAAACTGTTTTTT
TRBV6-4	TRBJ2-7	-	TRBD1	CASSAEPGQSYEQYF	TGTGCCAGCAGTGCTGAACCGGGACAGTCCTACGAGCAGTACTTC
TRBV23-1	TRBJ2-7	-	-	CASSPYQGHTSLYF	TGCGCCAGCAGCCCATATCAAGGACATACGTCATTGTACTTC
TRBV14	TRBJ2-1	-	-	CASSQDLGRWAGEQFF	TGTGCCAGCAGCCAAGATTTGGGAAGGTGGGCTGGTGAGCAGTTCTTC
TRBV4-2	TRBJ2-2	-	TRBD2	CASSQAAGGRTGELFF	TGTGCCAGCAGCCAAGCCGCGGGGGGGCGAACCGGGGAGCTGTTTTTT
TRBV6-5	TRBJ2-1	-	-	CASSSLHEQFF	TGTGCCAGCAGTTCCCTCCATGAGCAGTTCTTC
TRBV9	TRBJ2-2	-	-	CASSVVPGTGELFF	TGTGCCAGCAGCGTAGTTCCTGGCACCGGGGAGCTGTTTTTT
TRBV6-6	TRBJ1-2	few	-	CASSYPRGAHYGYTF	TGTGCCAGCAGTTACCCCAGGGGAGCGCACTATGGCTACACCTTC